This TCR beta chain was obtained from a study of OX40 agonist ivuxolimab in advanced cancers. Study at large: In this cohort, patients received ivuxolimab, an agonistic anti-OX40 (CD134) antibody.

Method: immunoSEQ multiplex PCR; TCRdb's copy keeps in-frame clones and lacks some. The table includes under 55,000 clones, 85% to 90% detected once. The CDR3 has 14 amino acids. CDR1 is MDHEN and CDR2 is SYDVKM in the germline V gene. The trim removed 8 bases at V and 7 bases at J, leaving 9 bases unmatched. General observations from the study: CD8+ T cells showed, on average, more clonal expansion than CD4+ cells. Within 6 weeks, CD4+ and CD8+ blood T cells expanded clonally at 0.1 to 3.0 mg/kg.

In the case of this clone: Its target is not known.

The J gene is TRBJ2-2, the V gene TRBV28; TRBD1 aligns across 8 bases. The sequences come from CD4+ or CD8+ T cells sorted from blood, collected in a trial of the OX40 agonist ivuxolimab. The clonotype originates from an adult with an advanced solid tumor such as melanoma, head and neck, liver or kidney cancer. The CDR3 DNA sequence: TGTGCCAGCCAACGAACAGGGGGTCACGGGGAGCTGTTTTTT. This translates into CASQRTGGHGELFF.